A selection of T cell receptor beta chains follows, all from one sample in a study of CD8 T cells in Susac syndrome. TCRdb reprocessed the immunoSEQ multiplex PCR reads with MiXCR, giving one entry per CDR3 protein. The sample gives 55,000 to 80,000 distinct CDR3 sequences, around 93% of which show up once; around 0.15% is in the top ten. Input material: CD4+ T cells from PBMCs. The source is a human donor with Susac syndrome. The CDR3 runs from the conserved cysteine through the conserved F or W. A D gene is named only where the DNA matches it firmly. A row's size may be missing; if present it is once, few, many or a size class.

j_gene,abundance,v_gene,d_gene,CDR3aa,CDR3nt
TRBJ2-5,.,TRBV7-2,TRBD2,CASSLERGNQETQYF,TGTGCCAGCAGCTTAGAGCGGGGAAACCAAGAGACCCAGTACTTC
TRBJ2-7,.,TRBV20-1,.,CSASREGAQYF,TGCAGTGCTAGCAGGGAAGGAGCGCAGTACTTC
TRBJ2-5,.,TRBV11-2,.,CASSLDHTGEETQYF,TGTGCCAGCAGCTTAGATCACACGGGAGAAGAGACCCAGTACTTC
TRBJ1-2,.,TRBV7-9,.,CASRTQAGNGYTF,TGTGCCAGCAGAACGCAAGCCGGGAATGGCTACACCTTC
TRBJ1-1,.,TRBV7-9,TRBD1,CASSLAGTAIIFTEAFF,TGTGCCAGCAGCTTAGCCGGGACAGCGATAATTTTCACTGAAGCTTTCTTT
TRBJ1-6,.,TRBV4-3,.,CASSQGTAHRLHF,TGCGCCAGCAGCCAAGGGACAGCCCACCGGCTCCACTTT
TRBJ2-3,.,TRBV7-2,.,CASASLRGPDTQYF,TGTGCCAGCGCCTCGCTTCGGGGCCCAGATACGCAGTATTTT
TRBJ2-2,.,TRBV27,TRBD1,CASSSRGQGDSTGELFF,TGTGCCAGCAGCTCCCGTGGGCAGGGGGATAGCACCGGGGAGCTGTTTTTT
TRBJ2-1,.,TRBV5-1,.,CASSLGGHNNEQFF,TGCGCCAGCAGCTTGGGGGGACATAACAATGAGCAGTTCTTC
TRBJ1-2,.,TRBV20-1,.,CSARRGQVIRDGYTF,TGCAGTGCTAGAAGGGGCCAGGTAATCCGGGATGGCTACACCTTC
TRBJ2-1,.,TRBV7-3,TRBD1,CASSTTGAYEQFF,TGTGCCAGCAGCACAACAGGGGCCTATGAGCAGTTCTTC
TRBJ1-2,.,TRBV6-5,.,CAGSYSLWTGSGGYTF,TGTGCCGGCAGTTACTCTCTATGGACGGGATCGGGAGGCTACACCTTC
TRBJ1-1,once,TRBV11-1,.,CASSLIGNTEAFF,TGTGCCAGCAGCTTGATCGGGAACACTGAAGCTTTCTTT
TRBJ2-3,.,TRBV20-1,TRBD2,CSASRRGGPDTQYF,TGCAGTGCTAGTCGGCGGGGGGGCCCAGATACGCAGTATTTT
TRBJ2-5,.,TRBV7-2,.,CASSLGTIQETQYF,TGTGCCAGCAGCTTAGGGACTATCCAAGAGACCCAGTACTTC
TRBJ2-7,.,TRBV2,TRBD1,CASSPDRVGEQYF,TGTGCCAGCAGCCCGGACAGGGTAGGCGAGCAGTACTTC
TRBJ2-5,.,TRBV5-5,TRBD2,CASSLPAGVQETQYF,TGTGCCAGCAGCTTACCAGCGGGGGTTCAAGAGACCCAGTACTTC
TRBJ1-1,.,TRBV28,.,CASSYRGEAFF,TGTGCCAGCAGTTACCGGGGGGAAGCTTTCTTT
TRBJ2-1,.,TRBV7-2,.,CASSYNNEQFF,TGTGCCAGCAGCTACAACAATGAGCAGTTCTTC
TRBJ2-3,.,TRBV5-1,.,CASSRLPEGTDTQYF,TGCGCCAGCAGTAGGCTTCCCGAGGGCACAGATACGCAGTATTTT
TRBJ2-7,.,TRBV12-3/TRBV12-4,.,CASSPRQGWRYEQYF,TGTGCCAGCAGTCCCCGGCAGGGTTGGCGTTACGAGCAGTACTTC
TRBJ1-1,.,TRBV28,.,CASSWGRDEAFF,TGTGCCAGCAGTTGGGGACGAGATGAAGCTTTCTTT
TRBJ1-6,.,TRBV5-1,.,CASSLDGRSYNSPLHF,TGCGCCAGCAGCTTGGATGGTAGATCCTATAATTCACCCCTCCACTTT
TRBJ2-2,.,TRBV28,TRBD1,CASEDRGTGELFF,TGTGCCAGCGAGGACAGGGGCACCGGGGAGCTGTTTTTT
TRBJ1-5,.,TRBV19,.,CAISRLESNQPQHF,TGTGCCATCTCCAGGTTGGAGAGCAATCAGCCCCAGCATTTT
TRBJ2-5,.,TRBV5-6,.,CASSLRPRLRAALLRTQYF,TGTGCCAGCAGCTTAAGGCCGAGGCTTAGGGCAGCCTTGCTTCGGACCCAGTACTTC
TRBJ2-2,.,TRBV7-8,.,CASSLSSPPGELFF,TGTGCCAGCAGCTTATCTAGCCCCCCCGGGGAGCTGTTTTTT
TRBJ1-1,few,TRBV7-2,.,CASSRVGNTEAFF,TGTGCCAGCAGCCGGGTAGGGAACACTGAAGCTTTCTTT
TRBJ2-5,.,TRBV12-5,.,CASGQAGTQYF,TGTGCTAGTGGACAGGCCGGGACCCAGTACTTC
TRBJ1-6,.,TRBV7-2,.,CASTPQRGNSPLHF,TGTGCCAGCACCCCCCAAAGGGGGAATTCACCCCTCCACTTT
TRBJ2-5,.,TRBV5-1,.,CASSLAPEETQYF,TGCGCCAGCAGCTTGGCCCCTGAGGAGACCCAGTACTTC